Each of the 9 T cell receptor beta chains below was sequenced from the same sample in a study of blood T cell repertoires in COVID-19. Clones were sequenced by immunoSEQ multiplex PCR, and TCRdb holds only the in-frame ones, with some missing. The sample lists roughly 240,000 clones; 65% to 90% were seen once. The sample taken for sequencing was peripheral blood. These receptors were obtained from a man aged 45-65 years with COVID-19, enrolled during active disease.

The CDR3 DNA reads as TGCGCCAGCAGCTTAGGAGGCCAGGAAAATACGCAGTATTTT. It codes for CASSLGGQENTQYF. The chain links TRBV5-1 to TRBJ2-3, with TRBD2 as a possible D gene (5 bases). Germline lookup yields CDR1 SGHRS and CDR2 YFSETQ. The CDR3 extends over 14 amino acids. The V end was cut by 2 bases, the J end by 7 bases, with 14 bases between. The complete variable domain, with remaining parts taken from reference TRBV5-1 and TRBJ2-3, reads KAGVTQTPRYLIKTRGQQVTLSCSPISGHRSVSWYQQTPGQGLQFLFEYFSETQRNKGNFPGRFSGRQFSNSRSEMNVSTLELGDSALYLCASSLGGQENTQYFGPGTRLTVL.

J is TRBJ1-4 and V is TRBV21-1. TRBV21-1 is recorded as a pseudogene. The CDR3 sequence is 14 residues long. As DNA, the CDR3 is TGTGCCAGCCGGGGGGGGGATCGGGATGAAAAACTGTTTTTT. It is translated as CASRGGDRDEKLFF.

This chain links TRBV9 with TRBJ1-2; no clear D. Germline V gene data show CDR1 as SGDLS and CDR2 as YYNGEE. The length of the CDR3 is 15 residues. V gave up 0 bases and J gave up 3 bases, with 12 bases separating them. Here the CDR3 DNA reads TGTGCCAGCAGCGTAGTGGCTAGCCTCGACTATGGCTACACCTTC. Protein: CASSVVASLDYGYTF.

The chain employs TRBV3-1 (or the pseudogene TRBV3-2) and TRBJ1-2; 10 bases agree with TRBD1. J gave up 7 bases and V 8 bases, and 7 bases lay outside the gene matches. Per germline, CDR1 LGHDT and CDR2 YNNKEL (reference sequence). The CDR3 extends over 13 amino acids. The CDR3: CASEMTGGRGYTF. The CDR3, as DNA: TGTGCCAGCGAGATGACAGGGGGCCGTGGCTACACCTTC.

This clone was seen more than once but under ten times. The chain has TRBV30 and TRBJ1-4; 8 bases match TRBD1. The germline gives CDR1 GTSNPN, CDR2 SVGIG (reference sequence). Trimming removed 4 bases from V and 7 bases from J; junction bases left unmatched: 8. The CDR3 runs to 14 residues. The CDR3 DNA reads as TGTGCCTGGACTCCGGACAGGGAAGGTGAAAAACTGTTTTTT. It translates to CAWTPDREGEKLFF.

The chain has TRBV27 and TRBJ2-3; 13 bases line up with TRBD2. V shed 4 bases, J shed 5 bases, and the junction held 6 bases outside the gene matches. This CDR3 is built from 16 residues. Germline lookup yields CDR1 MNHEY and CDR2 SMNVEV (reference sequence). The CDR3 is CASSSTSGGKEDTQYF. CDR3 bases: TGTGCCAGCAGTTCGACTAGCGGGGGGAAGGAAGATACGCAGTATTTT.

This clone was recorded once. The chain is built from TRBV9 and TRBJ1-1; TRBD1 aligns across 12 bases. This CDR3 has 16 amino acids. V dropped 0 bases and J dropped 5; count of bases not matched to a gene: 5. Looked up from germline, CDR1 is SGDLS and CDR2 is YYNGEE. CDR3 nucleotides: TGTGCCAGCAGCGTAGCGGGGGACAGGGGGCCAACTGAAGCTTTCTTT. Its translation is CASSVAGDRGPTEAFF.

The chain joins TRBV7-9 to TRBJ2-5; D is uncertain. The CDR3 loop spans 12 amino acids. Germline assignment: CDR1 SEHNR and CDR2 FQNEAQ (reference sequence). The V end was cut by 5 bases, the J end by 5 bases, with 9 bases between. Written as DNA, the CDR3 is TGTGCCAGCAGCCCCCCCGGGGAGACCCAGTACTTC. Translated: CASSPPGETQYF. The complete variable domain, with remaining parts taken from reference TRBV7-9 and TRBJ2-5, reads DTGVSQNPRHKITKRGQNVTFRCDPISEHNRLYWYRQTLGQGPEFLTYFQNEAQLEKSRLLSDRFSAERPKGSFSTLEIQRTEQGDSAMYLCASSPPGETQYFGPGTRLLVL.

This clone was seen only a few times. The CDR3 bases are TGTGCCAGCAGTGCGGACAGGGATACTGAAGCTTTCTTT. Amino acids: CASSADRDTEAFF. The rearrangement links TRBV2 to TRBJ1-1; TRBD1 agrees at 8 bases. The CDR3 consists of 13 residues. From germline, CDR1 is SNHLY and CDR2 FYNNEI. V shed 4 bases, J shed 5 bases, and the junction held 3 bases outside the gene matches.